This T cell receptor beta chain was sequenced for a study of cytotoxic CD8 clonotypes in ibrutinib-treated CLL. Germline V lookup: CDR1 SQVTM, CDR2 ANQGSEA. J lost 8 bases, V lost 7 bases, and 8 bases had no gene match. The CDR3 is 12 residues long. Sequencing used immunoSEQ multiplex PCR; TCRdb keeps in-frame clones, though not all of them. The sample carries just over 200,000 clones, approximately 75% recorded once. The chain combines TRBV29-1 with TRBJ2-1; 7 nucleotides align to TRBD2. This TCR derives from a human donor with chronic lymphocytic leukemia. Sequencing used PBMCs, obtained after 12 months of ibrutinib treatment. The CDR3 spells CSARAGTDEQFF. In nucleotides, the CDR3 is TGCAGCGCCCGAGCGGGAACAGATGAGCAGTTCTTC.